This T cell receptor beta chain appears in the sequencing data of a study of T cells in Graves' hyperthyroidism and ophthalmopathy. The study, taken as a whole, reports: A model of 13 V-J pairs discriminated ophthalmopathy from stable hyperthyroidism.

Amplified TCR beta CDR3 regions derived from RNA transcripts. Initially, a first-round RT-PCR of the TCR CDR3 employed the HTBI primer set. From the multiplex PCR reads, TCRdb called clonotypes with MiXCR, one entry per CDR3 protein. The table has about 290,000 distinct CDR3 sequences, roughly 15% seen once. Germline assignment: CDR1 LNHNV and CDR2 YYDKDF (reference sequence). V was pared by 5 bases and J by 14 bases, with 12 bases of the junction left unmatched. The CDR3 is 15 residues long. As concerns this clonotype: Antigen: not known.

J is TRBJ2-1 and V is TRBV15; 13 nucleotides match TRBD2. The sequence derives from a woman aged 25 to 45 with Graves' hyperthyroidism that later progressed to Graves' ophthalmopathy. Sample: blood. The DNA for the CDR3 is TGTGCCACCAGCGTAAGACTAGCGGGGGGTGGTGAAGAGTTCTTC. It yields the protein CATSVRLAGGGEEFF.